Each of the 22 T cell receptor beta chains below was sequenced from the same sample in a study of early T cells in non-severe SARS-CoV-2 infection. Via MiXCR, TCRdb re-called the 5' RACE reads, giving one row per CDR3 protein. Of tens of thousands of distinct CDR3 sequences listed, 10% to 15% are singletons. The sequencing input was whole blood. All receptors come from an adult who was a healthcare worker with PCR-confirmed SARS-CoV-2 infection or an uninfected control (not recorded which).

This clonotype has a handful of counts. The rearrangement links TRBV6-5 to TRBJ1-1, with D tentatively TRBD1 (5 bases). Germline assignment: CDR1 MNHEY and CDR2 SVGAGI. The CDR3 covers 11 residues. V was trimmed by 10 bases and J by 1 base, leaving 7 bases between them. The CDR3 reads CATRGNTEAFF. The CDR3 coding sequence is TGTGCCACGAGGGGGAACACTGAAGCTTTCTTT.

The V gene is TRBV7-9, the J gene TRBJ2-5; tentatively, D is TRBD2 (5 bases). This CDR3 comprises 13 residues. From germline, CDR1 is SEHNR and CDR2 FQNEAQ (reference sequence). The ends were cut back, 1 base at V and 5 bases at J, with 8 bases in the middle. The CDR3 protein is CASSLEGAETQYF. DNA for the CDR3: TGTGCCAGCAGCTTAGAGGGAGCGGAGACCCAGTACTTC.

The chain combines TRBV7-2 with TRBJ1-1, with a weak D call TRBD1 (5 bases). Per germline, CDR1 SGHTA and CDR2 FQGNSA. The germline V and J ends were trimmed by 5 bases and 0 bases, with 19 bases remaining between them. CDR3 length: 17 residues. CDR3 nucleotide sequence: TGTGCCAGCAGCCTCATCCCGCCGGGACCGCTGAACACTGAAGCTTTCTTT. Its protein is CASSLIPPGPLNTEAFF.

This clonotype was detected only a few times. The V gene is TRBV30, the J gene TRBJ1-6; D unclear. The CDR3 runs 11 residues. CDR1 is GTSNPN and CDR2 is SVGIG in the germline V gene (reference sequence). Trimming took 3 bases from V and 7 from J, leaving 4 bases between them. The CDR3 DNA reads as TGTGCCTGGAGAGAGAATTCACCCCTCCACTTT. Its protein is CAWRENSPLHF.

V and J are TRBV6-5 and TRBJ2-1; 12 nucleotides line up with TRBD2. J gave up 5 bases and V 5 bases, and 4 bases lay outside the gene matches. This CDR3 contains 15 residues. Germline assignment: CDR1 MNHEY and CDR2 SVGAGI. CDR3 region: CASSTTSGGNNEQFF. In DNA form, the CDR3 reads TGTGCCAGCAGTACGACTAGCGGGGGAAACAATGAGCAGTTCTTC.

This clonotype occurred many times. The chain couples TRBV7-8 to TRBJ2-7, with D maybe TRBD2 (5 bases). Per germline, CDR1 SGHVS and CDR2 FQNEAQ. Trimming took 5 bases from V and 6 from J, leaving 17 bases between them. The CDR3 covers 14 residues. In DNA, the CDR3 is TGTGCCAGCAGCCCCTCGCGGACTTTCTCCGAGCAGTACTTC. It translates to CASSPSRTFSEQYF. Full variable domain (outside the CDR3, taken from reference TRBV7-8 and TRBJ2-7): GAGVSQSPRYKVAKRGQDVALRCDPISGHVSLFWYQQALGQGPEFLTYFQNEAQLDKSGLPSDRFFAERPEGSVSTLKIQRTQQEDSAVYLCASSPSRTFSEQYFGPGTRLTVT.

This clonotype was recorded a few times. The CDR3 sequence: CSARDSERTAYEQYF. The CDR3 DNA is TGCAGTGCTAGAGATTCGGAGAGGACAGCTTACGAGCAGTACTTC. The J gene is TRBJ2-7, the V gene TRBV20-1; D possibly corresponds to TRBD1 (6 bases). The germline V gene has CDR1 DFQATT and CDR2 SNEGSKA (reference sequence). V lost 0 bases to trimming and J lost 4 bases, with 16 bases between them. The CDR3 has 15 residues.

This clonotype has a count of ten or more. The chain is built from TRBV9 and TRBJ2-3; tentatively, D is TRBD1 (7 bases). CDR1 and CDR2 from the germline V gene are SGDLS and YYNGEE. The V and J ends lost 6 bases and 3 bases respectively, with 17 bases between them. This CDR3 comprises 15 residues. The CDR3 protein is CASTTGARETDTQYF. The CDR3 DNA reads TGTGCCAGCACCACAGGGGCACGGGAGACAGATACGCAGTATTTT.

V gene TRBV9 combines with J gene TRBJ2-5; 10 nucleotides match TRBD2. J was trimmed by 2 bases and V by 3 bases; bases with no gene match: 4. Per germline, CDR1 SGDLS and CDR2 YYNGEE. The CDR3 is 15 amino acids. CDR3 sequence (DNA): TGTGCCAGCAGCGACGGGACTAGCGAGCAAGAGACCCAGTACTTC. Translating gives CASSDGTSEQETQYF.

This clonotype was recorded at least ten times. At one end the junction does not follow the germline gene, possibly because of a read error. The genes are TRBV7-2 and TRBJ1-6, with a tentative D call TRBD1 (5 bases). The CDR3 contains 14 residues. From germline, CDR1 is SGHTA and CDR2 FQGNSA. DNA for the CDR3: TGTGCCAGCAGCGTAGACAGTAGGTCGCCCCCCCTCCATTTT. This gives the protein CASSVDSRSPPLHF.

The chain's CDR3 is CSATLFRGAPETQYF. For the CDR3, the DNA is TGCAGTGCCACACTTTTCCGGGGGGCCCCAGAGACCCAGTACTTC. The gene calls are TRBV20-1 and TRBJ2-5, with a possible D match to TRBD2 (7 bases). Deletions cut 6 bases from V and 4 bases from J, with 21 bases between. Germline CDR1 and CDR2: DFQATT and SNEGSKA (reference sequence). This CDR3 is 15 amino acids long.

This clonotype was seen just once. The rearrangement links TRBV5-1 to TRBJ1-3; D is unresolved. Germline V gene data show CDR1 as SGHRS and CDR2 as YFSETQ. The ends were cut back, 3 bases at V and 3 bases at J, with 4 bases in the middle. The CDR3 covers 12 residues. Here the CDR3 DNA reads TGCGCCAGCAGCTCCGATGGAAACACCATATATTTT. Its translation: CASSSDGNTIYF.

The chain employs TRBV5-6 and TRBJ2-5; perhaps D is TRBD1 or TRBD2 (6 bases each). Germline CDR1 reads SGHDT; CDR2 reads YYEEEE. V gave up 3 bases and J gave up 1 base, with 10 bases separating them. The CDR3 is 14 amino acids. The CDR3 sequence is CASSSWGAQETQYF. The DNA of the CDR3 is TGTGCCAGCAGCTCTTGGGGGGCCCAAGAGACCCAGTACTTC.

This chain connects TRBV6-1 to TRBJ2-1, with 14 bases matching TRBD2. Germline V lookup: CDR1 MNHNS, CDR2 SASEGT. The CDR3 is 11 residues long. With 8 bases clipped from V and 16 bases from J, the junction kept 4 bases outside the gene matches. CDR3 sequence reads: CASGLAGGPFF. CDR3 sequence (DNA): TGTGCCAGCGGACTAGCGGGGGGCCCTTTCTTC.

There are a few counts of this clonotype. The chain recombines TRBV20-1 with TRBJ1-2; 12 bases map to TRBD1. Trimming removed 5 bases from V and 4 bases from J; junction bases left unmatched: 8. CDR1 and CDR2 (germline): DFQATT, SNEGSKA (reference sequence). The CDR3 spans 15 residues. CDR3 sequence: CSAPTQGQGAYGYTF. CDR3 in DNA: TGCAGTGCTCCTACCCAGGGACAGGGGGCCTATGGCTACACCTTC.

The rearrangement joins TRBV6-1 to TRBJ2-1; 8 bases fit TRBD2. This CDR3 spans 15 amino acids. Trimming cost V 2 bases and J 7 bases; bases outside gene matches: 7. The V gene's germline CDR1 is MNHNS and CDR2 SASEGT. For the CDR3, the DNA is TGTGCCAGCAGTGAATCCGGGGGGGCTAGTAATGAGCAGTTCTTC. Translating it yields CASSESGGASNEQFF.

This clonotype was seen only a few times. The chain carries TRBV11-2 and TRBJ2-3, with D maybe TRBD2 (6 bases). Trimming pared 1 base from V and 2 bases from J, leaving 16 bases between. The germline gives CDR1 SGHAT, CDR2 FQNNGV. The CDR3 loop spans 17 amino acids. CDR3 sequence (DNA): TGTGCCAGCAGCTTAGGGTCGTTTAGCGGATTCACAGATACGCAGTATTTT. Translating it yields CASSLGSFSGFTDTQYF.

This clonotype showed up many times. The genes are TRBV6-2 or TRBV6-3 and TRBJ2-1; no definite D call. CDR1 and CDR2 from the germline V gene are MNHEY and SVGEGT. V lost 0 bases, J lost 3 bases, and 3 bases lay in between. This CDR3 spans 13 amino acids. CDR3 DNA sequence: TGTGCCAGCAGTTACTCGGGCTACAATGAGCAGTTCTTC. Translation gives CASSYSGYNEQFF.

This clonotype has more than one count but fewer than ten. The chain carries TRBV29-1 and TRBJ1-4, with D perhaps TRBD1 (6 bases). The CDR3 consists of 12 residues. CDR1 is SQVTM and CDR2 is ANQGSEA in the germline V gene. The V gene lost 7 bases and the J gene lost 3 bases, with 9 bases spanning the gap. CDR3 region: CSGRQANEKLFF. The CDR3 region has the DNA TGCAGCGGACGACAGGCTAATGAAAAACTGTTTTTT.

The V and J genes are TRBV20-1 and TRBJ2-3; TRBD2 agrees at 8 bases. Germline assignment: CDR1 DFQATT and CDR2 SNEGSKA (reference sequence). The CDR3 is made up of 15 amino acids. The trim removed 5 bases at V and 1 base at J, leaving 8 bases unmatched. The CDR3 here is CSAPIGTRGTDTQYF. The CDR3 nucleotides read TGCAGTGCTCCGATAGGGACTAGGGGCACAGATACGCAGTATTTT.

This clonotype was counted a few times. This chain links TRBV6-6 with TRBJ1-2, with D maybe TRBD1 (6 bases). Germline V gene sequence: CDR1 MNHNY, CDR2 SVGAGI (reference sequence). This CDR3 has 15 residues. V gave up 2 bases and J gave up 7 bases, with 17 bases separating them. CDR3 region: CASSYRRGHLGGYTF. The CDR3 DNA reads as TGTGCCAGCAGTTACCGTCGGGGACACCTCGGTGGCTACACCTTC.

This clonotype came up many times. CDR3 nucleotide sequence: TGTGCCAGCAGCTTAGGTGGGGGGCCGTTCTCTACAGATACGCAGTATTTT. Translating gives CASSLGGGPFSTDTQYF. The J gene is TRBJ2-3, the V gene TRBV7-2; the D call may be TRBD1 or TRBD2 (6 bases each). Germline CDR1 and CDR2: SGHTA and FQGNSA. CDR3 length: 17 amino acids. Trimming shortened V by 1 base and J by 3 bases, and 17 bases separated the two germline ends.